This TCR beta chain derives from a study of T-cell reconstitution after alpha-beta-depleted transplantation in children. This CDR3 has 16 residues. V shed 4 bases and J 2 bases; nucleotides not matched to a gene: 7. The germline CDR1 and CDR2 sequences are SGHRS and YFSETQ. Preparation of the TCRbeta library used unique molecular identifiers. From the PCR reads, TCRdb called clonotypes with MiXCR, one entry per CDR3 protein. The repertoire holds more than 400,000 distinct CDR3 sequences, approximately 42% seen once, with approximately 30% in the top ten. On this clonotype itself: The antigen is undetermined.

Regarding the study as a whole: Alpha-beta T cells present about two months after transplant were reported to originate from several hundred expanded graft clones. TCRbeta diversity was high at day 60 in some patients (a result of surviving recipient T cells and thymic progenitors). T cells produced anew were the main source of T-cell counts and diversity one year after transplant.

The clonotype was recovered from a girl aged 2 to 10 with aplastic anemia, due to receive a stem cell transplant. This specimen consisted of PBMCs, obtained before TCRalphabeta/CD19-depleted stem cell transplant. The chain combines TRBV5-1 with TRBJ2-3; 10 nucleotides align to TRBD1. CDR3 amino acids: CASSAWTGGDTDTQYF. The DNA for the CDR3 is TGCGCCAGCAGCGCCTGGACAGGGGGAGACACAGATACGCAGTATTTT.